What follows are 13 T cell receptor beta chains derived from one specimen sequenced in a study of metastatic and nonmetastatic thyroid tumors. With MiXCR, TCRdb reprocessed the PCR reads. The data contain 30,000 to 40,000 clones, around 20% of them seen just once; the ten biggest clones take up 15% to 20%. Each patient came to thyroid surgery without any prior treatment (of any kind). The specimen sequenced was blood. The receptor source for this set is a female donor with papillary thyroid cancer or a benign thyroid nodule (not recorded which). Some clones in this sample may be carry-over from other donors' samples.

This clone showed up many times. The V and J genes are TRBV5-6 and TRBJ2-7; TRBD1 is a possible D gene (6 bases). CDR1 SGHDT and CDR2 YYEEEE come from the germline V gene. V was clipped by 4 bases and J by 3 bases, with 11 bases between them. The CDR3 loop spans 13 amino acids. Written as DNA, the CDR3 is TGTGCCAGCAGCGCCGGGACAAACTACGAGCAGTACTTC. Its translation is CASSAGTNYEQYF.

This clone was observed a handful of times. A much larger clone sits a single nucleotide away, making a read error possible. The rearrangement uses TRBV7-9 and TRBJ2-5, with 8 bases identical to TRBD1. CDR1 and CDR2 from the germline V gene are SEHNR and FQNEAQ (reference sequence). There are 13 residues in the CDR3. The CDR3 reads CASSWTGKDTQYF. The CDR3 region has the DNA TGTGCCAGCAGCTGGACAGGGAAAGATACCCAGTACTTC. Based on the CDR3 plus reference TRBV7-9 and TRBJ2-5, the full variable domain is DTGVSQNPRHKITKRGQNVTFRCDPISEHNRLYWYRQTLGQGPEFLTYFQNEAQLEKSRLLSDRFSAERPKGSFSTLEIQRTEQGDSAMYLCASSWTGKDTQYFGPGTRLLVL.

This clone was seen repeatedly, ten times or more. The chain combines TRBV4-2 with TRBJ2-5; 12 bases agree with TRBD2. V lost 4 bases, J lost 1 base, and 19 bases stayed unmatched. The CDR3 has 21 amino acids. In germline, CDR1 is LGHNA, CDR2 YNFKEQ. The CDR3 DNA is TGTGCCAGCAGCCCTGTGCGCCAGAGCTCCGGGACTAGCGGGCGCCAAGAGACCCAGTACTTC. Translating it yields CASSPVRQSSGTSGRQETQYF.

The chain carries TRBV6-1 and TRBJ1-3; 7 positions agree with TRBD1. The CDR3 has 16 amino acids. Trimming at V came to 4 bases and at J to 4 bases, leaving 10 bases not matched to a gene. The V gene's germline CDR1 is MNHNS and CDR2 SASEGT. CDR3 sequence (DNA): TGTGCCAGCAGTGCTCGTCCCCGGGACAGCGGAAACACCATATATTTT. Its translation: CASSARPRDSGNTIYF.

There are many counts of this clone. V is TRBV20-1 and J is TRBJ1-4; D uncertain. From germline, CDR1 is DFQATT and CDR2 SNEGSKA (reference sequence). With 3 bases removed from V and 7 bases from J, the gap between germline ends came to 18 bases. The CDR3 extends over 15 amino acids. Here the CDR3 DNA reads TGCAGTGCTAGGGAAACGGAGTCCGGTGTTGAAAAACTGTTTTTT. Translating it yields CSARETESGVEKLFF.

In its sample, this clone is medium-sized. The chain is built from TRBV6-5 and TRBJ2-1; 10 bases align to TRBD2. Germline trimming cut 2 bases from V and 8 bases from J; bases unmatched to any gene: 3. This CDR3 contains 14 residues. Germline loops: CDR1 MNHEY, CDR2 SVGAGI. The CDR3 bases are TGTGCCAGCAGTTACACTAGCGGGATGCATGAGCAGTTCTTC. Amino acids: CASSYTSGMHEQFF.

By proportion, this clone is medium-sized (0.01 to 0.1%). V gene TRBV6-5 combines with J gene TRBJ2-1, with TRBD1 matching 7 bases. CDR3 length equals 17 residues. Germline V gene data show CDR1 as MNHEY and CDR2 as SVGAGI. Germline trimming cut 0 bases from V and 6 bases from J; bases unmatched to any gene: 11. For the CDR3, the DNA is TGTGCCAGCAGTTACTCGACGATCAGGGGGTGGCCCAATGAGCAGTTCTTC. It translates to CASSYSTIRGWPNEQFF.

This clone was seen ten or more times. The chain couples TRBV6-1 to TRBJ2-5; D assignment may be TRBD1 or TRBD2 (6 bases each). With 0 bases removed from V and 9 bases from J, the gap between germline ends came to 14 bases. CDR3 length: 14 amino acids. Germline loops: CDR1 MNHNS, CDR2 SASEGT. The DNA of the CDR3 is TGTGCCAGCAGTGAAGCGCCTGGGGGGCACGCCCAGTACTTC. It codes for CASSEAPGGHAQYF.

In this sample, this clone turned up many times. The chain joins TRBV19 to TRBJ1-6; tentatively, D is TRBD1 (6 bases). Trimming left V 4 bases short and J 9 bases short, with 10 bases between. The CDR3 has 13 amino acids. In germline, CDR1 is LNHDA, CDR2 SQIVND (reference sequence). CDR3 in DNA: TGTGCCAGTAGTACCGGGACAAGTTCACCCCTCCACTTT. Protein product: CASSTGTSSPLHF. The variable domain in full, completed from reference TRBV19 and TRBJ1-6, reads DGGITQSPKYLFRKEGQNVTLSCEQNLNHDAMYWYRQDPGQGLRLIYYSQIVNDFQKGDIAEGYSVSREKKESFPLTVTSAQKNPTAFYLCASSTGTSSPLHFGNGTRLTVT.

This clone was recorded many times. The chain couples TRBV4-1 to TRBJ2-7, with 7 bases aligning to TRBD2. Germline CDR1 is MGHRA and CDR2 is YSYEKL. The CDR3 totals 13 residues. V trimming: 0 bases; J trimming: 10 bases; junction bases outside the gene matches: 6. The CDR3, as DNA: TGCGCCAGCAGCCAAGATGCCAGCGGGATTCAGTACTTC. As protein: CASSQDASGIQYF.

This clone occurred a few times. One end of the junction is discordant with germline, which a read error may explain. The chain joins TRBV6-5 to TRBJ2-6, with TRBD1 as a possible D gene (6 bases). Germline V CDR1 and CDR2: MNHEY, SVGAGI. The CDR3 consists of 18 residues. The CDR3 DNA follows: TGTGCCAGCAGTTACGAGCCTGGACAGAGCTCTTGGGCCAACGTCCTGACTTTC. It translates to CASSYEPGQSSWANVLTF.

This clone has ten or more counts. The CDR3 reads CASNGDSRGEQFF. The CDR3 DNA reads TGTGCCAGCAATGGGGACTCGCGGGGTGAGCAGTTCTTC. The rearrangement links TRBV28 to TRBJ2-1; the D gene is possibly TRBD2 (6 bases). Germline V gene data show CDR1 as MDHEN and CDR2 as SYDVKM. The CDR3 has 13 amino acids. Trimming pared 7 bases from V and 9 bases from J, leaving 16 bases between. Looking up the rest from reference TRBV28 and TRBJ2-1 gives the full variable domain: DVKVTQSSRYLVKRTGEKVFLECVQDMDHENMFWYRQDPGLGLRLIYFSYDVKMKEKGDIPEGYSVSREKKERFSLILESASTNQTSMYLCASNGDSRGEQFFGPGTRLTVL.

A note on this clone: Other DNA sequences from this sample encode an identical CDR3 as well. The chain joins TRBV6-2 or TRBV6-3 to TRBJ2-1; D is unclear. Germline loops: CDR1 MNHEY, CDR2 SVGEGT. The V gene lost 2 bases and the J gene lost 5 bases, with 13 bases spanning the gap. The CDR3 consists of 15 residues. Here the CDR3 DNA reads TGTGCCAGCAGTTACGGGCTATCTGGTAACAATGAGCAGTTCTTC. Its protein is CASSYGLSGNNEQFF.